This T cell receptor (beta chain) was retrieved from a study of shared clonotypes between healthy human individuals. Clones were sequenced by immunoSEQ multiplex PCR, and TCRdb holds only the in-frame ones, with some missing. Found here are around 2.3 million clones, 95% of them singletons; the top ten hold 0.1% to 0.15%. With 4 bases clipped from V and 5 bases from J, the junction kept 9 bases outside the gene matches. Germline lookup yields CDR1 SGHKS and CDR2 YYEKEE (reference sequence). This CDR3 comprises 17 residues. The clonotype originates from a man between 18 and 35 years old in good health. The rearrangement uses TRBV5-5 and TRBJ2-3; 14 nucleotides match TRBD2. The specimen sequenced was naive CD4+ T cells sorted from blood. Stated subset: CD45RA+ positively selected. CDR3 region: CASSLGLAGVWQDTQYF. The CDR3 nucleotides are TGTGCCAGCAGCCTGGGACTAGCGGGAGTATGGCAAGATACGCAGTATTTT.